This T cell receptor (beta chain) was sequenced during a study of shared clonotypes between healthy human individuals. CDR1 is MDHEN and CDR2 is SYDVKM in the germline V gene. The trim removed 4 bases at V and 1 base at J, leaving 4 bases unmatched. There are 16 residues in the CDR3. Each subset's genomic DNA was split evenly across several immunoSEQ plates. TCRdb's table, derived via immunoSEQ multiplex PCR, lists solely in-frame clones and lacks some. The sample holds about 490,000 clones, around 79% seen once. V usage is TRBV28 and J usage is TRBJ2-3; 11 nucleotides agree with TRBD2. Sequenced: PBMCs. The receptor was isolated from a middle-aged woman in good health. Some clones in this sample may be carry-over from other donors' samples. The chain's CDR3 is CASSSIAGGGTDTQYF. The CDR3 bases are TGTGCCAGCAGTTCCATAGCGGGAGGGGGCACAGATACGCAGTATTTT.